This TCR beta chain was observed in a study of T cells in Graves' hyperthyroidism and ophthalmopathy. Across the whole study: Blood from the periphery was taken at initial diagnosis, before any treatment.

Those with hyperthyroidism were 18 to 65 years old, newly diagnosed, and ill for under 2 months. Study-wide points: Most thyroid-expanded clonotypes above 0.001 were also found in blood. Through a model of 13 V-J features, ophthalmopathy was separated from stable hyperthyroidism.

This clonotype was counted only a few times. Its target is not known. RNA transcripts served as the template for amplifying TCR beta CDR3 regions. Primed by the HTBI set, a first-round RT-PCR was run on the TCR CDR3. From the multiplex PCR reads, TCRdb called clonotypes with MiXCR, one entry per CDR3 protein. Of approximately 620,000 distinct CDR3 sequences in the sample, roughly 14% were seen once. Germline CDR1 SGDLS, CDR2 YYNGEE. With V trimmed by 3 bases and J by 0 bases, 13 bases remained unmatched. The CDR3 loop spans 19 amino acids. The clonotype comes from a woman aged 30 to 39 with Graves' hyperthyroidism that later progressed to Graves' ophthalmopathy. The chain recombines TRBV9 with TRBJ2-1, with 9 bases fitting TRBD2. Source material: blood. The CDR3 loop is CASSATSGISRSSYNEQFF. CDR3 DNA sequence: TGTGCCAGCAGCGCGACTAGCGGAATTAGTCGAAGCTCCTACAATGAGCAGTTCTTC.